This T cell receptor (beta chain) is from a study of cytomegalovirus exposure and HLA in healthy donors. Study-wide background: There were 70 million to 95 million unique TCRs (from HLA-typed donors) in an early data release.

60 Vbeta and 13 Jbeta primers were used in PCR. Here immunoSEQ multiplex PCR was the method, and the copy in TCRdb shows in-frame clones only, minus some. This sample has fewer than 250,000 clones, with 60% to 80% found just once. Comments on this clone: Its antigen is still unknown.

The CDR3 contains 15 residues. V lost 5 bases, J lost 7 bases, and 15 bases lay in between. Germline CDR1 and CDR2: SGHAT and FQDESV (reference sequence). Findings of the study overall: Researchers reported in a later analysis that a missense DCLRE1C variant was tied to TCR beta V- and J-gene trimming. A previous analysis found most TCR beta V segments productive roughly 87% or roughly 30% of the time.

The chain uses TRBV11-1 and TRBJ1-6; D perhaps matches TRBD1 (6 bases). Sequencing input: PBMCs. This receptor was obtained from a woman aged 18-29 years in good health and CMV-seronegative. CDR3 sequence (DNA): TGTGCCAGCAGCACCTCAGGGGTTGGCAATTCACCCCTCCACTTT. Encoded protein: CASSTSGVGNSPLHF. Drawing the rest from reference TRBV11-1 and TRBJ1-6, the complete variable domain is EAEVAQSPRYKITEKSQAVAFWCDPISGHATLYWYRQILGQGPELLVQFQDESVVDDSQLPKDRFSAERLKGVDSTLKIQPAELGDSAMYLCASSTSGVGNSPLHFGNGTRLTVT.